This T cell receptor (beta chain) was identified in a study of regulatory T cells in long-lasting Graves disease. Across the whole study: Disease was considered persistent Graves' disease after over 5 years of antithyroid drugs (with positive TSH receptor antibodies). Study observations and caveats: Limited samples may have lowered accuracy.

At least ten counts were recorded for this clonotype. What it binds is unknown. The CDR3 sequence is 14 residues long. The ends lost 3 bases at V and 0 bases at J; junction bases unmatched: 5. CDR1 and CDR2 from the germline V gene are DFQATT and SNEGSKA (reference sequence). As for time point: persistent/refractory GD, antithyroid drugs over 5 years with positive TRAb. Extracted RNA from PBMCs served as the source of the TCR library. The authors drew 8.5 to 9.5 milliliters of peripheral blood into EDTA tubes. To make TCR beta libraries, researchers used iRepertoire HTBI primers and Arm-PCR of CDR3 regions. TCRdb reanalysed the multiplex PCR reads using MiXCR and keeps one entry per CDR3 protein. The sample shows 400,000 to 500,000 distinct CDR3 sequences, about 21% of them seen only once.

The chain employs TRBV20-1 and TRBJ2-7; 7 bases are shared with TRBD2. Material: peripheral blood mononuclear cells (PBMCs), obtained when the disease was refractory, from a patient treated with antithyroid drugs. This receptor was identified in a female donor with Graves disease. For the CDR3, the DNA is TGCAGTGCTAGGGGCGGGAGCGACTCCTACGAGCAGTACTTC. It specifies CSARGGSDSYEQYF.